The clone carrying this TCR beta chain appeared a few times. This specimen belongs to a study of identical twins. This CDR3 spans 15 amino acids. V dropped 4 bases and J dropped 6; count of bases not matched to a gene: 7. TCRdb reanalysed the 5' RACE reads using MiXCR and keeps one entry per CDR3 protein. This table has about 660,000 distinct CDR3 sequences, more than 6.5% appearing once. These data were also reused for a study on yellow fever vaccine responses in identical twins.

This TCR was sampled from a young woman in good health. The V and J genes are TRBV12-3 or TRBV12-4 and TRBJ2-3, with TRBD1 matching 10 bases. What was sequenced was PBMCs. The CDR3 region is CASSSGTGASDTQYF. The CDR3 DNA is TGTGCCAGCAGTTCCGGGACAGGGGCTTCTGATACGCAGTATTTT.